A single T cell receptor (beta chain) is shown here with its context. Seattle researchers signed up patients amid active infection and tracked them longitudinally. The CDR3 extends over 14 amino acids. The germline gives CDR1 KGHSH, CDR2 LQKENI. J was trimmed by 4 bases and V by 6 bases; bases with no gene match: 5. The data are from a study of blood T cell repertoires in COVID-19. Whole-study context: The United States, Italy and Spain provided the acute and convalescent COVID-19 samples. T cells, B-cell-depleted T cells, or PBMCs supplied cDNA or gDNA.

Study processing details: From reference gene primer amplification, estimates of nucleated cell counts were derived. Sequencing used immunoSEQ multiplex PCR; TCRdb keeps in-frame clones, though not all of them. V, J and clone size derive from that table, while D and trimming were established from the DNA sequence. The table shows 250,000 to 300,000 clones, with around nine tenths occurring only once. The sample was peripheral blood. This sequence was found in a woman younger than 45 with COVID-19, enrolled during active disease. This sequence joins TRBV18 and TRBJ1-1, with TRBD1 identical over 10 bases. The CDR3 is CASSRQGAPTEAFF. Here the CDR3 DNA reads TGTGCCAGCTCCCGACAGGGGGCGCCCACTGAAGCTTTCTTT.